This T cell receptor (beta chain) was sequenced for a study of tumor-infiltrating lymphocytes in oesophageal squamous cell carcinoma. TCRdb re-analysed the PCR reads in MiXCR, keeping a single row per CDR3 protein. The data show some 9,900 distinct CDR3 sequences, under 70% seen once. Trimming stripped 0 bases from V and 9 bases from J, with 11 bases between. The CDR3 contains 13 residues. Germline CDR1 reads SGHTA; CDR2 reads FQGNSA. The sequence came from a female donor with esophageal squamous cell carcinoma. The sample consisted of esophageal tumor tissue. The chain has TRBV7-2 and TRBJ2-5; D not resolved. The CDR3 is CASSLATPGAQYF. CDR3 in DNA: TGTGCCAGCAGCTTAGCTACCCCCGGAGCCCAGTACTTC.